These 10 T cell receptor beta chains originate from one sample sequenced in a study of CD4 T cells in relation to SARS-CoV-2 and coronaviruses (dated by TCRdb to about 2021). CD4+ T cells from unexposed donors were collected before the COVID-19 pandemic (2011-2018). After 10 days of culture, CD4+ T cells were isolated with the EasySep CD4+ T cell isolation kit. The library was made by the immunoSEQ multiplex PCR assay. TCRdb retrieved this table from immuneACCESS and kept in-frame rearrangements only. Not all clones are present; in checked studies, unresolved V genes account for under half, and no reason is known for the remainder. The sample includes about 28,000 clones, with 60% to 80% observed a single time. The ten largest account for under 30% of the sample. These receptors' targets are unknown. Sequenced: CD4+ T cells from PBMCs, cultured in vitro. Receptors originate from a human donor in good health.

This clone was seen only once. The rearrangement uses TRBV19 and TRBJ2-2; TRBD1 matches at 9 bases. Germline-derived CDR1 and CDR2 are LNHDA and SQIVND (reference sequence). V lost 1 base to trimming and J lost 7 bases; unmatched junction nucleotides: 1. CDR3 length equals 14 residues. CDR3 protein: CASSIGQGVGELFF. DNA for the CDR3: TGTGCCAGTAGTATAGGACAGGGGGTCGGGGAGCTGTTTTTT. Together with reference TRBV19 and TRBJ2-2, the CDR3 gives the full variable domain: DGGITQSPKYLFRKEGQNVTLSCEQNLNHDAMYWYRQDPGQGLRLIYYSQIVNDFQKGDIAEGYSVSREKKESFPLTVTSAQKNPTAFYLCASSIGQGVGELFFGEGSRLTVL.

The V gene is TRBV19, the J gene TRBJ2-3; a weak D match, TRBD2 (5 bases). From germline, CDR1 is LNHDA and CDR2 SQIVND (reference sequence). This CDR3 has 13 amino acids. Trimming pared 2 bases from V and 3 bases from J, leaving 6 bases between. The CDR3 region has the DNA TGTGCCAGTAGTATAAGGGAGACAGATACGCAGTATTTT. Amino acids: CASSIRETDTQYF.

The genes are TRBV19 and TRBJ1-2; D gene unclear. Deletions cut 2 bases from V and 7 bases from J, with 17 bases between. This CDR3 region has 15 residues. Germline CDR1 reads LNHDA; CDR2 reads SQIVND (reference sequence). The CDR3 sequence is CASSILSSRRVGYTF. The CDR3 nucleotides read TGTGCCAGTAGTATATTGAGCTCTCGAAGAGTTGGCTACACCTTC.

The CDR3 bases are TGTGCCAGCAGACCTACAGGGGGTTTTTATAATTCACCCCTCCACTTT. Its protein product is CASRPTGGFYNSPLHF. The chain couples TRBV6-2 or TRBV6-3 to TRBJ1-6, with 8 positions matching TRBD1. The trim removed 6 bases at V and 4 bases at J, leaving 8 bases unmatched. The CDR3 covers 16 residues. Germline V gene data show CDR1 as MNHEY and CDR2 as SVGEGT.

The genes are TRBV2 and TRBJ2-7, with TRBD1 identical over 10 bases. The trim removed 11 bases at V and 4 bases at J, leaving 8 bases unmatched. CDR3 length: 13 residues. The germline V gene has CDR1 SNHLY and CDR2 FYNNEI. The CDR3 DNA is TGTGCCTCAAAGTCGGACAGGGGGTACGAGCAGTACTTC. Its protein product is CASKSDRGYEQYF.

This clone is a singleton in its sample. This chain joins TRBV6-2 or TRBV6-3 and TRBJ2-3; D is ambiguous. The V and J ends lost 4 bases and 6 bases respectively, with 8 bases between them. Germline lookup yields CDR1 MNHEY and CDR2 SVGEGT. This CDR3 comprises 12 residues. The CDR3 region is CASSSWTDTQYF. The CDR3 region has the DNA TGTGCCAGCAGTTCCTGGACGGATACGCAGTATTTT.

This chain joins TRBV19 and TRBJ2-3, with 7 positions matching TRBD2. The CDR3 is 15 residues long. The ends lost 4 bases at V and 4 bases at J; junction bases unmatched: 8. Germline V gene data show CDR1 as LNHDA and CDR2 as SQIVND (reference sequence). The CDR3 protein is CASSTGEGLADTQYF. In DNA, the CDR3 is TGTGCCAGTAGTACGGGGGAGGGCCTCGCAGATACGCAGTATTTT. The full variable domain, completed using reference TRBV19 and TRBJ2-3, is DGGITQSPKYLFRKEGQNVTLSCEQNLNHDAMYWYRQDPGQGLRLIYYSQIVNDFQKGDIAEGYSVSREKKESFPLTVTSAQKNPTAFYLCASSTGEGLADTQYFGPGTRLTVL.

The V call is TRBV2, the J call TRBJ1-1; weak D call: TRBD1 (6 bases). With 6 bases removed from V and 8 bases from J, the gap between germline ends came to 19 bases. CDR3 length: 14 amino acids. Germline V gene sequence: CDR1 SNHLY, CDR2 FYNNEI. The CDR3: CASRPGTPVGEAFF. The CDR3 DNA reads TGTGCCAGCAGGCCCGGGACACCTGTGGGGGAAGCTTTCTTT.

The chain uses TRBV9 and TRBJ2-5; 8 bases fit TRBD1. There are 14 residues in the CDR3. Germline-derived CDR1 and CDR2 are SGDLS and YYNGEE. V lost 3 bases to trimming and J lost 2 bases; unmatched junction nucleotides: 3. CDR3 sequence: CASSARQGQETQYF. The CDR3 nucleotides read TGTGCCAGCAGCGCTAGACAGGGGCAAGAGACCCAGTACTTC.

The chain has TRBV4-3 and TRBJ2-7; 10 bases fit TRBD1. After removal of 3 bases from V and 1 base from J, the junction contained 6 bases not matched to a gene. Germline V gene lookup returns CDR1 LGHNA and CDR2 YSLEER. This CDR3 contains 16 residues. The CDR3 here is CASSHIPGQGSYEQYF. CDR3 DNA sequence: TGCGCCAGCAGCCATATACCGGGACAGGGGTCCTACGAGCAGTACTTC.